This T cell receptor (beta chain) was recorded in a study of blood T cells in healthy people across ages. A sample-barcoded 5' primer and a J-beta primer mix were used in a second PCR of about 7 to 12 cycles. TCRdb re-called the 5' RACE reads through MiXCR, storing one row per CDR3 protein. The table records about 640,000 distinct CDR3 sequences, 58% of them present only once. The germline V gene has CDR1 LNHNV and CDR2 YYDKDF (reference sequence). CDR3 length equals 14 residues. The V and J genes are TRBV15 and TRBJ2-7; weak D call: TRBD2 (5 bases). The J call may not be correct, given that the DNA end is closer to TRBJ2-5. Sequenced: blood. This TCR was recovered from a man aged 55 to 70 in good health. The DNA of the CDR3 is TGTGCCACCAGCAGAGGAGGACTGTGGGAGACCCAGTACTTC. It translates to CATSRGGLWETQYF.